These 11 T cell receptor beta chains were all obtained from the same sample, sequenced in a study of high-grade serous ovarian cancer treatment subgroups. Tumor tissue was taken before any definitive surgery or chemotherapy was given. Sequencing used immunoSEQ multiplex PCR; TCRdb keeps in-frame clones, though not all of them. This table holds around 2,000 clones, just over 70% found once. The sequencing input was tumor tissue. These receptors were obtained from a human donor with high-grade serous ovarian cancer.

The gene calls are TRBV5-4 and TRBJ1-3, with D hard to call. CDR3 length equals 15 residues. Germline CDR1 reads SGHNT; CDR2 reads YYREEE (reference sequence). V lost 5 bases, J lost 2 bases, and 14 bases lay in between. CDR3 in DNA: TGTGCCAGCAGTCCGGGAGGGTGGACTGGAAACACCATATATTTT. Protein: CASSPGGWTGNTIYF. The variable domain in full, completed from reference TRBV5-4 and TRBJ1-3, reads ETGVTQSPTHLIKTRGQQVTLRCSSQSGHNTVSWYQQALGQGPQFIFQYYREEENGRGNFPPRFSGLQFPNYSSELNVNALELDDSALYLCASSPGGWTGNTIYFGEGSWLTVV.

The rearrangement joins TRBV11-3 to TRBJ1-1; D ambiguous. V dropped 4 bases and J dropped 4 bases, with 10 bases sitting between them. This CDR3 spans 13 amino acids. Germline V gene sequence: CDR1 SGHNT, CDR2 YENEEA. The CDR3 here is CASSCRSLTEAFF. CDR3 DNA sequence: TGTGCCAGCAGCTGTAGGTCTCTCACTGAAGCTTTCTTT.

The chain carries TRBV27 and TRBJ1-2; TRBD1 is a possible D gene (5 bases). Trimming removed 6 bases at V and 3 bases at J, with 14 bases between. The CDR3 is made up of 14 amino acids. Per the germline V gene, CDR1 is MNHEY and CDR2 is SMNVEV (reference sequence). The CDR3 bases are TGTGCCAGCAGGACCGCAGGGAACGACTATGGCTACACCTTC. Its protein product is CASRTAGNDYGYTF.

The chain has TRBV5-6 and TRBJ1-4; the D gene is possibly TRBD1 (5 bases). This CDR3 contains 16 residues. Deletions cut 1 base from V and 0 bases from J, with 10 bases between. Germline-derived CDR1 and CDR2 are SGHDT and YYEEEE. The CDR3 reads CASSLRGRSTNEKLFF. Here the CDR3 DNA reads TGTGCCAGCAGCTTGAGGGGCAGGTCAACTAATGAAAAACTGTTTTTT.

In its sample, this clone was seen a few times. J is TRBJ2-7 and V is TRBV13; 14 bases are a match to TRBD2. V was clipped by 3 bases and J by 6 bases; unmatched bases: 4. The germline CDR1 and CDR2 sequences are PRHDT and FYEKMQ (reference sequence). CDR3 length equals 15 residues. The CDR3: CASSFGTSGRSEQYF. DNA for the CDR3: TGTGCCAGCAGCTTCGGGACTAGCGGGAGATCCGAGCAGTACTTC.

The table lists this clone with a few counts. V gene TRBV6-1 combines with J gene TRBJ2-5; 9 bases align to TRBD1. The CDR3 loop spans 14 amino acids. The ends lost 6 bases at V and 5 bases at J; junction bases unmatched: 7. Looked up from germline, CDR1 is MNHNS and CDR2 is SASEGT. CDR3 residues: CASSLTGGRETQYF. Written as DNA, the CDR3 is TGTGCCAGCAGCTTGACAGGGGGACGGGAGACCCAGTACTTC.

This rearrangement joins TRBV28 to TRBJ2-3; a weak D match, TRBD2 (6 bases). Trimming cost V 5 bases and J 1 base, with 16 bases left between them. This CDR3 has 16 residues. Germline V CDR1 and CDR2: MDHEN, SYDVKM. The CDR3 nucleotides read TGTGCCAGCAGTCCTCACGGGAGTACAGGCACAGATACGCAGTATTTT. It yields the protein CASSPHGSTGTDTQYF. The entire variable domain, with the rest obtained from reference TRBV28 and TRBJ2-3, is as follows: DVKVTQSSRYLVKRTGEKVFLECVQDMDHENMFWYRQDPGLGLRLIYFSYDVKMKEKGDIPEGYSVSREKKERFSLILESASTNQTSMYLCASSPHGSTGTDTQYFGPGTRLTVL.

This clone was observed a few times. The chain recombines TRBV6-5 with TRBJ1-1; 11 bases map to TRBD1. Germline lookup yields CDR1 MNHEY and CDR2 SVGAGI. The V gene end was trimmed by 0 bases and the J gene end by 3 bases; junction bases not matched to a gene: 0. The CDR3 sequence is 15 residues long. CDR3 loop: CASSYSDRGHTEAFF. DNA for the CDR3: TGTGCCAGCAGTTACTCGGACAGGGGGCACACTGAAGCTTTCTTT.

This sequence joins TRBV2 and TRBJ2-1; 12 nucleotides match TRBD2. Germline trimming cut 5 bases from V and 10 bases from J; bases unmatched to any gene: 6. The CDR3 extends over 14 amino acids. In germline, CDR1 is SNHLY, CDR2 FYNNEI. The CDR3, as DNA: TGTGCCAGCAGTTGGACTAGCGGGGTCTTAGAGCAGTTCTTC. Amino acid sequence: CASSWTSGVLEQFF.

This clone was seen just once. The chain uses TRBV10-2 and TRBJ2-2, with a tentative D call TRBD2 (6 bases). Germline V gives CDR1 WSHSY, CDR2 SAAADI. The length of the CDR3 is 14 residues. Trimming took off 6 bases at V and 9 bases at J, with 17 bases between the two ends. CDR3 residues: CASRTGTYVRELFF. The CDR3 bases are TGCGCCAGCAGAACCGGGACTTACGTCAGGGAGCTGTTTTTT.

This clone was recorded a few times. The rearrangement joins TRBV7-8 to TRBJ1-4, with TRBD1 matching 7 bases. The J segment lost 8 bases and the V segment lost 5 bases, leaving 8 bases of the junction unmatched. There are 14 residues in the CDR3. Germline V gives CDR1 SGHVS, CDR2 FQNEAQ. CDR3 in amino acids: CASSPRPDREKLFF. In DNA, the CDR3 is TGTGCCAGCAGCCCCCGGCCGGACAGGGAAAAACTGTTTTTT.